The next 6 T cell receptor beta chains were all read from a single sample in a study of blood T cell repertoires in COVID-19. The protocol was immunoSEQ multiplex PCR, while the TCRdb copy is restricted to in-frame clones and leaves out a portion. The table includes 43,000 or so clones, roughly 87% detected once. The sample was peripheral blood. The source is a man aged 60 to 69 with active COVID-19.

The rearrangement joins TRBV5-6 to TRBJ2-7, with TRBD2 as a possible D gene (6 bases). This CDR3 contains 16 residues. Trimming cost V 1 base and J 2 bases, with 16 bases left between them. Germline V gene sequence: CDR1 SGHDT, CDR2 YYEEEE. CDR3 sequence (DNA): TGTGCCAGCAGCTTGTTCGGGCGGGGCCAAACCTACGAGCAGTACTTC. Encoded protein: CASSLFGRGQTYEQYF. The full variable domain, rest sourced from reference TRBV5-6 and TRBJ2-7, is DAGVTQSPTHLIKTRGQQVTLRCSPKSGHDTVSWYQQALGQGPQFIFQYYEEEERQRGNFPDRFSGHQFPNYSSELNVNALLLGDSALYLCASSLFGRGQTYEQYFGPGTRLTVT.

This chain links TRBV5-1 with TRBJ2-5; D possibly corresponds to TRBD2 (6 bases). The CDR3 spans 15 residues. V was clipped by 0 bases and J by 1 base, with 10 bases between them. Looked up from germline, CDR1 is SGHRS and CDR2 is YFSETQ. CDR3 loop: CASSLGGVPQETQYF. The CDR3, as DNA: TGCGCCAGCAGCTTGGGGGGGGTCCCCCAAGAGACCCAGTACTTC. The full variable domain, in which reference TRBV5-1 and TRBJ2-5 provide the parts outside the CDR3, is KAGVTQTPRYLIKTRGQQVTLSCSPISGHRSVSWYQQTPGQGLQFLFEYFSETQRNKGNFPGRFSGRQFSNSRSEMNVSTLELGDSALYLCASSLGGVPQETQYFGPGTRLLVL.

CDR3 residues: CASSVDRGGDTGELFF. The CDR3 DNA reads as TGTGCCAGCAGCGTAGATAGGGGGGGGGACACCGGGGAGCTGTTTTTT. This chain uses TRBV9 with TRBJ2-2, with D possibly matching TRBD2 (7 bases). The germline gives CDR1 SGDLS, CDR2 YYNGEE. V was shortened by 0 bases and J by 3 bases, with 12 bases between the two germline ends. The CDR3 contains 16 residues.

J is TRBJ2-3 and V is TRBV19; TRBD2 matches at 8 bases. This CDR3 spans 15 amino acids. V gave up 5 bases and J gave up 5 bases; unmatched junction bases: 9. Germline CDR1 LNHDA, CDR2 SQIVND (reference sequence). CDR3 sequence reads: CASSDPAGVVDTQYF. Written as DNA, the CDR3 is TGTGCCAGTAGTGATCCAGCGGGAGTGGTAGATACGCAGTATTTT.

This clone was recorded only once. The V and J genes are TRBV19 and TRBJ2-3; 8 bases map to TRBD2. CDR1 is LNHDA and CDR2 is SQIVND in the germline V gene (reference sequence). The V segment lost 1 base and the J segment 1 base; nucleotides outside the gene matches: 13. This CDR3 is 19 amino acids long. CDR3: CASSIGSGSFFGGTDTQYF. CDR3 coding DNA: TGTGCCAGTAGTATAGGGAGCGGGAGCTTCTTTGGGGGCACAGATACGCAGTATTTT.

The chain links TRBV12-5 to TRBJ1-5; a weak D match, TRBD1 (5 bases). The CDR3 has 14 amino acids. The V gene lost 10 bases and the J gene lost 1 base, with 14 bases spanning the gap. CDR1 and CDR2 from the germline V gene are LGHNT and FRNRAP. CDR3 in amino acids: CAIPWGGSNQPQHF. As DNA, the CDR3 is TGTGCTATTCCCTGGGGGGGGAGCAATCAGCCCCAGCATTTT. Combining the CDR3 with reference TRBV12-5 and TRBJ1-5 gives the whole variable domain DARVTQTPRHKVTEMGQEVTMRCQPILGHNTVFWYRQTMMQGLELLAYFRNRAPLDDSGMPKDRFSAEMPDATLATLKIQPSEPRDSAVYFCAIPWGGSNQPQHFGDGTRLSIL.